A selection of T cell receptor beta chains follows, all from one sample in a study of cytomegalovirus exposure and HLA in healthy donors. Generated by immunoSEQ multiplex PCR, the TCRdb table keeps only in-frame clones and is missing some. The sample has under 150,000 clones, 65% to 75% seen once. The sample comprised PBMCs. The origin of the receptors is a woman aged 40 to 50 in good health and CMV-seropositive. Each CDR3 is given with its conserved first and last residue. The D gene is left open where the match is weak. Size tells how often a clone was seen (once, few, many) or the class of an expanded clone, and some rows leave it out.

V	J	size	D	CDR3	DNA
TRBV4-1	TRBJ2-3	NA	TRBD1	CASSQIPGQGAGTDTQYF	TGCGCCAGCAGCCAGATACCGGGACAGGGGGCTGGCACAGATACGCAGTATTTT
TRBV13	TRBJ2-7	NA	TRBD1	CASSFAGGSYEQYF	TGTGCCAGCAGCTTCGCAGGGGGCTCCTACGAGCAGTACTTC
TRBV6-5	TRBJ2-1	NA	NA	CASRDTIGGNEQFF	TGTGCCAGCAGAGACACGATTGGGGGGAATGAGCAGTTCTTC
TRBV29-1	TRBJ2-1	NA	TRBD2	CSVGVRLAATYNEQFF	TGCAGCGTTGGAGTGAGGCTAGCGGCAACCTACAATGAGCAGTTCTTC
TRBV2	TRBJ2-3	NA	TRBD2	CASRLAGGVDTQYF	TGTGCCAGCAGACTAGCGGGAGGGGTAGATACGCAGTATTTT
TRBV10-3	TRBJ2-5	NA	NA	CATRLEVGETQYF	TGTGCCACCAGACTAGAAGTTGGGGAGACCCAGTACTTC
TRBV10-3	TRBJ1-5	NA	TRBD1	CAPDGTAFYQPQHF	TGTGCCCCGGACGGGACAGCTTTTTATCAGCCCCAGCATTTT
TRBV11-2	TRBJ2-7	NA	TRBD1	CASSLGTGGPLSYEQYF	TGTGCCAGCAGCTTAGGGACAGGGGGCCCCTTATCCTACGAGCAGTACTTC
TRBV7-8	TRBJ2-1	NA	TRBD2	CASSPSSTSFGQFF	TGTGCCAGCAGCCCCAGTTCGACTAGCTTTGGGCAGTTCTTC
TRBV5-6	TRBJ2-7	NA	TRBD1	CASSWDSPYEQYF	TGTGCCAGCAGCTGGGACAGTCCCTACGAGCAGTACTTC
TRBV21-1	TRBJ1-4	NA	NA	CASSKRVINEKLFF	TGTGCCAGCAGCAAGCGGGTGATCAATGAAAAACTGTTTTTT
TRBV19	TRBJ2-6	once	NA	CASSTSGANVLTF	TGTGCCAGTAGTACTTCTGGGGCCAACGTCCTGACTTTC
TRBV4-1	TRBJ1-4	NA	NA	CASSQVQGPRGTNEKLFF	TGCGCCAGCAGCCAAGTCCAGGGACCCAGGGGCACTAATGAAAAACTGTTTTTT
TRBV10-3	TRBJ1-6	NA	NA	CAIREGAWDNSPLHF	TGTGCCATCAGGGAAGGGGCCTGGGATAATTCACCCCTCCACTTT
TRBV7-3	TRBJ2-1	NA	TRBD2	CASSSGTSGALFF	TGTGCCAGCAGCTCGGGGACTAGCGGGGCCCTGTTCTTC
TRBV6-1	TRBJ2-6	NA	TRBD1	CASSERTGSSGANVLTF	TGTGCCAGCAGTGAACGGACAGGGTCCTCTGGGGCCAACGTCCTGACTTTC
TRBV5-1	TRBJ1-3	once	NA	CASNPGLTSGNTIYF	TGCGCCAGCAACCCGGGACTGACCTCTGGAAACACCATATATTTT
TRBV29-1	TRBJ2-1	NA	TRBD1	CSVTGGPNEQFF	TGCAGCGTTACAGGGGGCCCCAATGAGCAGTTCTTC
TRBV19	TRBJ2-1	once	TRBD1	CASSIEWTGGYNEQFF	TGTGCCAGTAGTATAGAGTGGACAGGGGGCTACAATGAGCAGTTCTTC
TRBV18	TRBJ2-5	NA	NA	CASSPPAETQYF	TGTGCCAGCTCACCACCGGCTGAGACCCAGTACTTC
TRBV7-9	TRBJ2-2	NA	TRBD1	CASSPGTGRTGELFF	TGTGCCAGCAGCCCTGGGACAGGGAGAACCGGGGAGCTGTTTTTT
TRBV7-9	TRBJ2-7	NA	TRBD2	CASSVLAGISYEQYF	TGTGCCAGCAGCGTGCTAGCGGGGATCTCCTACGAGCAGTACTTC
TRBV27	TRBJ1-1	NA	TRBD1	CASSPETGVHTEAFF	TGTGCCAGCAGTCCCGAGACAGGGGTCCACACTGAAGCTTTCTTT
TRBV4-2	TRBJ1-6	NA	TRBD1	CASSRDGTGRNSPLHF	TGTGCCAGCAGCCGAGATGGGACAGGGAGGAATTCACCCCTCCACTTT
TRBV4-3	TRBJ2-7	NA	NA	CASSQDWDILRYEQYF	TGCGCCAGCAGCCAAGACTGGGACATATTGAGGTACGAGCAGTACTTC
TRBV6-5	TRBJ2-7	few	TRBD1	CASREMDRAHEQYF	TGTGCCAGCAGGGAAATGGACAGGGCCCACGAGCAGTACTTC
TRBV7-9	TRBJ1-2	NA	NA	CASSPGRGVGYTF	TGTGCCAGCAGCCCCGGTCGGGGGGTTGGCTACACCTTC
TRBV6-5	TRBJ1-2	NA	NA	CASSDLGGSDYGYTF	TGTGCCAGCAGCGACCTGGGGGGAAGCGACTATGGCTACACCTTC
TRBV15	TRBJ2-1	NA	TRBD2	CATSRELAGDNEQFF	TGTGCCACCAGCAGAGAACTAGCGGGGGACAATGAGCAGTTCTTC
TRBV7-2	TRBJ1-5	NA	TRBD1	CASEAGGGNQPQHF	TGTGCCTCCGAGGCAGGGGGCGGCAATCAGCCCCAGCATTTT
TRBV25-1	TRBJ1-5	once	NA	CASSGRGHYSNQPQHF	TGTGCCAGCAGTGGACGAGGACACTATAGCAATCAGCCCCAGCATTTT
TRBV19	TRBJ1-5	NA	TRBD1	CASSSRVNGRTGPLGNQPQHF	TGTGCCAGTAGTTCCCGAGTAAACGGGCGGACAGGGCCATTAGGCAATCAGCCCCAGCATTTT
TRBV21-1	TRBJ2-6	few	NA	CASSKGAGQAISGANVLTF	TGTGCCAGCAGCAAAGGGGCCGGACAGGCCATCTCTGGGGCCAACGTCCTGACTTTC
TRBV6-5	TRBJ1-2	NA	NA	CASSLGALYGYTF	TGTGCCAGCAGTTTGGGCGCCCTCTATGGCTACACCTTC
TRBV7-9	TRBJ2-7	NA	NA	CASSLKTALPYEQYF	TGTGCCAGCAGCTTAAAGACAGCTTTACCCTACGAGCAGTACTTC
TRBV7-9	TRBJ1-5	few	NA	CSSSLGRGTFSNQPQHF	TGTTCCAGCAGCTTAGGGAGGGGAACCTTTAGCAATCAGCCCCAGCATTTT
TRBV7-2	TRBJ2-5	NA	NA	CASSLGAGETQYF	TGTGCCAGCAGCTTAGGGGCAGGGGAGACCCAGTACTTC
TRBV7-8	TRBJ2-2	NA	NA	CASSVSREMFF	TGTGCCAGCAGCGTTAGCCGGGAGATGTTTTTT
TRBV11-3	TRBJ2-1	NA	TRBD2	CASSFTSGIAEQFF	TGTGCCAGCAGCTTTACTAGCGGGATTGCTGAGCAGTTCTTC
TRBV5-1	TRBJ1-1	NA	NA	CASSLGGNTEAFF	TGCGCCAGCAGCTTAGGGGGAAACACTGAAGCTTTCTTT
TRBV5-4	TRBJ1-2	NA	TRBD1	CASSSQGDSRYGYTF	TGTGCCAGCAGCTCGCAGGGGGATTCCCGCTATGGCTACACCTTC
TRBV6-1	TRBJ1-2	NA	TRBD1	CASSTGQGGYTF	TGTGCCAGCAGTACCGGACAGGGCGGCTACACCTTC
TRBV19	TRBJ2-4	once	TRBD1	CASSISRGQGLAKNIQYF	TGTGCCAGTAGTATATCCAGGGGACAGGGATTGGCCAAAAACATTCAGTACTTC
TRBV28	TRBJ2-3	once	TRBD2	CASSRLAGVLDTQYF	TGTGCCAGCAGTCGACTAGCGGGAGTGTTAGATACGCAGTATTTT
TRBV28	TRBJ2-7	few	NA	CASSETSTHEQYF	TGTGCCAGCAGCGAAACTAGCACACACGAGCAGTACTTC
TRBV5-1	TRBJ2-1	NA	TRBD2	CASSLGTSDNEQFF	TGCGCCAGCAGCTTGGGGACTAGCGATAATGAGCAGTTCTTC
TRBV11-3	TRBJ1-5	once	TRBD1	CASSLEGCRGRVGGNQPQHF	TGTGCCAGCAGCTTAGAAGGCTGCAGGGGGCGCGTAGGAGGAAATCAGCCCCAGCATTTT